The rows below give T cell receptor beta chains drawn from one sample of a study of shared clonotypes between healthy human individuals. The protocol was immunoSEQ multiplex PCR, while the TCRdb copy is restricted to in-frame clones and leaves out a portion. This table has about 2,100,000 clones, about 93% appearing once. Sequenced: naive CD8+ T cells from PBMCs. Every receptor here comes from a man aged 18 to 29 in good health. Some clones in this sample may be carry-over from other donors' samples. Both conserved end residues are trimmed from each CDR3. Clone size is given for some rows only: seen once, a few or many times, or a class if the clone is expanded.

cdr3_length	v_call	clone_size	j_call	cdr3_aa
12	TRBV30	-	TRBJ2-3	AWSLAGPTDTQY
13	TRBV4-1	-	TRBJ1-2	ASSQGTGNAYGYT
13	TRBV7-9	once	TRBJ2-7	ASSSLLGGDDEQY
15	TRBV27	-	TRBJ2-5	ASSLYTPHREGETQY
15	TRBV4-1	-	TRBJ2-1	ASSQDDTGGRYNEQF
14	TRBV11-2	-	TRBJ1-3	ASSLDQVGSGNTIY
11	TRBV4-1	-	TRBJ2-7	ASAWSYAYEQY
12	TRBV6-6	-	TRBJ2-5	ASITEKNQETQY
11	TRBV27	-	TRBJ2-3	ASSFTTTDTQY
12	TRBV27	-	TRBJ2-1	ASSPGTSKNEQF
12	TRBV29-1	-	TRBJ2-7	SVAQDRRTYEQY
13	TRBV19	-	TRBJ1-5	ASSIRQASNQPQH
11	TRBV30	few	TRBJ1-1	AWSWRARTEAF
14	TRBV25-1	-	TRBJ2-2	ASRGATRQGRGELF
12	TRBV7-9	-	TRBJ2-5	ASKLAPGQETQY
11	TRBV29-1	-	TRBJ2-7	SVWTEKAYEQY
15	TRBV10-3	-	TRBJ1-1	AISGRQGEVRYTEAF
15	TRBV5-6	-	TRBJ2-7	ASSGGLAGPLAYEQY
14	TRBV28	once	TRBJ1-2	ASSLSESGGTYGYT
15	TRBV15	-	TRBJ2-2	ATSRDLVLSAGGELF
14	TRBV6-4	-	TRBJ2-3	ASPSGGRTSTDTQY
14	TRBV6-5	-	TRBJ2-1	ASSYPLAGGANEQF
12	TRBV2	-	TRBJ2-7	ASSESTGAYEQY
13	TRBV7-9	-	TRBJ1-5	ASSSTGTHNQPQH
17	TRBV5-1	-	TRBJ2-6	ASSLYLGQGAPGANVLT
15	TRBV7-9	-	TRBJ2-1	ASSPKNPLAGVGEQF
10	TRBV29-1	-	TRBJ2-5	SVEDGRETQY
13	TRBV28	once	TRBJ1-2	ASSTFGQASYGYT
12	TRBV27	-	TRBJ2-1	ASSSRDRGNEQF
15	TRBV6-1	-	TRBJ1-3	ASSGMTGPTRGNTIY
13	TRBV9	-	TRBJ2-7	ASSQIIAGVDEQY
13	TRBV7-3	-	TRBJ1-1	ASSLMGGLGTEAF
10	TRBV27	-	TRBJ1-4	ATSSSMGKLF
12	TRBV29-1	-	TRBJ2-7	SVEDAGGAYEQY
12	TRBV4-2	-	TRBJ2-3	ASSQETSTDTQY
14	TRBV7-3	-	TRBJ2-2	ASQGGQREYSGELF
15	TRBV11-3	-	TRBJ2-1	ASSLTRTSGIGGEQF
13	TRBV9	-	TRBJ2-1	ASSPAGLQLDEQF
17	TRBV28	-	TRBJ2-2	ASSLSWAPGTSGTGELF
9	TRBV7-2	-	TRBJ1-1	ASSPGDEAF
14	TRBV19	-	TRBJ2-1	ASSMGLAGDYNEQF
13	TRBV7-2	-	TRBJ1-1	ASSVRGSMNTEAF
12	TRBV27	-	TRBJ1-2	ASSLAGANYGYT
13	TRBV9	-	TRBJ2-7	ASSKTGTSFSEQY
13	TRBV9	-	TRBJ1-5	ASSVVADRNQPQH